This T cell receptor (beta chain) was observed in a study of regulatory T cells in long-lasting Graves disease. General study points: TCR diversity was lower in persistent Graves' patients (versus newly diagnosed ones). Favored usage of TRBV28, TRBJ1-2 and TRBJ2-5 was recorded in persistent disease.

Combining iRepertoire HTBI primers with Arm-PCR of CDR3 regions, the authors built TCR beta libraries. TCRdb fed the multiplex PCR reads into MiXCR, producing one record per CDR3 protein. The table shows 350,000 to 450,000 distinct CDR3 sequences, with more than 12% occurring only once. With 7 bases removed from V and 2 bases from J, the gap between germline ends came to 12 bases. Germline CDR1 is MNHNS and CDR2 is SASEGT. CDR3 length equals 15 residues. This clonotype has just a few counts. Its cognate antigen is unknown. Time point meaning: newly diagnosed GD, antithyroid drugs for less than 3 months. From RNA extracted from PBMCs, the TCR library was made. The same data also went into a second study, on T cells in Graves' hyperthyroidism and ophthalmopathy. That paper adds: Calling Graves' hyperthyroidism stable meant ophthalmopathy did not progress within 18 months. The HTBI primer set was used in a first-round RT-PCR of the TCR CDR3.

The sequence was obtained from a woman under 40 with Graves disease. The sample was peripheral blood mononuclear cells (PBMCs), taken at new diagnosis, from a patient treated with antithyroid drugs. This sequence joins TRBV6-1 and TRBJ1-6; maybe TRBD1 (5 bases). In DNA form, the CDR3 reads TGTGCCAGCACCGCCAGGGACGCCTATAATTCACCCCTCCACTTT. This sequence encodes CASTARDAYNSPLHF.